The T cell receptor (beta chain) under discussion was sequenced for a study of metastatic and nonmetastatic thyroid tumors. Study details: Repertoires from malignant and benign thyroid patients were compared across blood and tumor or nodule tissue. Study results and limitations: The study reportedly found significantly higher TCR beta diversity in malignant thyroid tumors than benign nodules, in blood and tumor.

A word on this clone: No antigen is known for it.

The germline V gene encodes CDR1 SGHTA and CDR2 FQGNSA. The V and J ends lost 3 bases and 7 bases respectively, with 18 bases between them. This CDR3 is 15 amino acids long. Study processing details: To classify distant metastasis in papillary thyroid cancer, a model was built from CDR3 differences across clinicopathological groups. Using MiXCR, TCRdb reanalyzed the PCR reads. In this record, the V and J calls reflect TCRdb's handling and not the investigators' own analysis. The sample yields about 20,000 clones, roughly 14% seen once. All patients were untreated before thyroid surgery. The gene calls are TRBV7-2 and TRBJ1-2; a weak D match, TRBD1 (6 bases). The sequencing sample was made of blood. The sequence derives from a female donor with papillary thyroid cancer or a benign thyroid nodule (not recorded which). Some clones in this sample may be carry-over from other donors' samples. The CDR3 sequence: CASSFPQTGPIGYTF. The DNA for the CDR3 is TGTGCCAGCAGCTTCCCCCAGACAGGACCTATTGGCTACACCTTC.